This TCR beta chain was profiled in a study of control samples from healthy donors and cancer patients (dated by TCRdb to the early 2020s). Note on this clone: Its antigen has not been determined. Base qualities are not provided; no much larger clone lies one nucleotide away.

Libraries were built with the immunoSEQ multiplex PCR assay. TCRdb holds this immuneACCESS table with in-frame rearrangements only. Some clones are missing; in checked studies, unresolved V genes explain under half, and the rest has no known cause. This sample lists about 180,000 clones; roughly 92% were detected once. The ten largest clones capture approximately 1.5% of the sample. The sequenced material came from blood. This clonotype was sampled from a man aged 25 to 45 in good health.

The sequenced DNA is TGTGCCAGCAGTGCGGGAGGGGGGGCATCCTATGGCTACACCTTC. This sequence encodes CASSAGGGASYGYTF. Recombination connected TRBV2 to TRBJ1-2; the D gene is perhaps TRBD1, on 6 matching bases. V gives up 4 bases and J gives up 4 bases, and the segment between their germline ends measures 16 bases. CDR1 SNHLY and CDR2 FYNNEI were looked up in the germline V gene. There are 15 amino acids in the CDR3, from cysteine to phenylalanine inclusive. Only CDR3 DNA is held: 45 bases, read in frame from base 1.